Listed here are 3 T cell receptor beta chains from one sample, sequenced in a study of shared clonotypes between healthy human individuals. TCRdb's table, derived via immunoSEQ multiplex PCR, lists solely in-frame clones and lacks some. The sample holds 2 million to 2.5 million clones, 85% to 95% seen once. The sample comprised naive CD4+ T cells from PBMCs. Subset noted: CD45RA+ positively selected. The receptors come from a man between 18 and 29 years old in good health. Some clones in this sample may be carry-over from other donors' samples.

The V gene is TRBV28, the J gene TRBJ2-5; no definite D call. V lost 8 bases and J 3 bases, leaving 4 bases between the germline ends. This CDR3 contains 10 residues. Germline values: CDR1 MDHEN, CDR2 SYDVKM. CDR3 loop: CASLKETQYF. The CDR3 DNA is TGTGCCAGCCTTAAAGAGACCCAGTACTTC.

The chain links TRBV6-5 to TRBJ1-2; no clear D gene. The CDR3 has 14 amino acids. Per the germline V gene, CDR1 is MNHEY and CDR2 is SVGAGI. Deletions cut 4 bases from V and 4 bases from J, with 13 bases between. The CDR3 spells CASSSRTASYGYTF. In nucleotides, the CDR3 is TGTGCCAGCAGTTCCCGGACGGCGTCCTATGGCTACACCTTC.

V and J are TRBV5-8 and TRBJ1-1; 8 bases are shared with TRBD1. Germline loops: CDR1 SGHTS, CDR2 YDEGEE. The CDR3 is 12 amino acids. The V and J ends lost 5 bases and 9 bases, in that order; junction bases with no gene match: 6. CDR3 loop: CASSLGQGKAFF. The CDR3 DNA reads as TGTGCCAGCAGTCTTGGACAGGGAAAAGCTTTCTTT.